Listed here is a single TCR beta chain. Using immunoSEQ multiplex PCR, the repertoire was profiled, and TCRdb retains in-frame clones only, with some absent. The table lists over 200,000 clones, roughly 82% of them singletons, with 10% to 15% in the top ten. The data are from a study of control samples from healthy donors and cancer patients. CDR1 is SEHNR, CDR2 FQNEAQ, per germline (reference sequence). This CDR3 contains 13 residues. The germline V and J ends were trimmed by 4 bases and 5 bases, with 11 bases remaining between them. The chain joins TRBV7-9 to TRBJ1-1; the D is unclear. The TCR was taken from a woman aged 60 to 75 with lung cancer. The source material was PBMCs. The CDR3 nucleotides read TGTGCCAGCAGCTCGCCGGGTTGGACTGAAGCTTTCTTT. Translation: CASSSPGWTEAFF.